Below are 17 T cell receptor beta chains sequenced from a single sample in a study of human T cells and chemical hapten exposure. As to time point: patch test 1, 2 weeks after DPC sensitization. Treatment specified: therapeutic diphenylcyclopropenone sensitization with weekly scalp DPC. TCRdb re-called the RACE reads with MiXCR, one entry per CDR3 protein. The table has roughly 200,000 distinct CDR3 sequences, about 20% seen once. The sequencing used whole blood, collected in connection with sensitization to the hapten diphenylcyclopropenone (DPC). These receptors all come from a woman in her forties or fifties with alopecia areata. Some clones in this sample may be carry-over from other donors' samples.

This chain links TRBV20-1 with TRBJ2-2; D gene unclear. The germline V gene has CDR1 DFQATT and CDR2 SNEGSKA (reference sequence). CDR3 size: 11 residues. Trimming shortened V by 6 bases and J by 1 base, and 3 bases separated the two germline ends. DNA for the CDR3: TGCAGTGCCTGGAACACCGGGGAGCTGTTTTTT. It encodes CSAWNTGELFF.

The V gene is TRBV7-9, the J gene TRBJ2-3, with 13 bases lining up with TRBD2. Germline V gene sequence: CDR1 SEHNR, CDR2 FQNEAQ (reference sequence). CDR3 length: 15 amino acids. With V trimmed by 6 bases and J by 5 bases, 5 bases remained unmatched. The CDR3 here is CASRTGLAGLDTQYF. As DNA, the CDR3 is TGTGCCAGCAGGACGGGACTAGCGGGATTAGATACGCAGTATTTT.

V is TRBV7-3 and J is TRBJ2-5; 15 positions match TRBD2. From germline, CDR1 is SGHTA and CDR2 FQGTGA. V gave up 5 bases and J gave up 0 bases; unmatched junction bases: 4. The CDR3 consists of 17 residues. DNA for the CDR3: TGTGCCAGCAGCCCCGGGACTAGCGGGAGGTACCAAGAGACCCAGTACTTC. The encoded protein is CASSPGTSGRYQETQYF.

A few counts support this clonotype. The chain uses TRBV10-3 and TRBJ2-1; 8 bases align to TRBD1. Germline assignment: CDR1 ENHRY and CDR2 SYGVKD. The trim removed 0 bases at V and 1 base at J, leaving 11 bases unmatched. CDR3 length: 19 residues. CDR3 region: CAISESKRAGGGSYNEQFF. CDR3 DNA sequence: TGTGCCATCAGTGAGTCGAAGAGGGCAGGGGGCGGGTCCTACAATGAGCAGTTCTTC.

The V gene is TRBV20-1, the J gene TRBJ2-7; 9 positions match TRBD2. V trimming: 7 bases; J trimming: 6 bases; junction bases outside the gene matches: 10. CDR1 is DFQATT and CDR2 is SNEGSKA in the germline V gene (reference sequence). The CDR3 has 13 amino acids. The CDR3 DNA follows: TGCAGTGGACGAGCGGGAGGCGGAGGCGAGCAGTACTTC. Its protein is CSGRAGGGGEQYF.

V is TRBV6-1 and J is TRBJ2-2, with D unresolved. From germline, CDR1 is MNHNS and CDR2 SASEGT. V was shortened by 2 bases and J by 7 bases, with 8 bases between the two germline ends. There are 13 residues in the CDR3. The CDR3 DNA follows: TGTGCCAGCAGTGAACATGGAATCGGGGAGCTGTTTTTT. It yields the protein CASSEHGIGELFF.

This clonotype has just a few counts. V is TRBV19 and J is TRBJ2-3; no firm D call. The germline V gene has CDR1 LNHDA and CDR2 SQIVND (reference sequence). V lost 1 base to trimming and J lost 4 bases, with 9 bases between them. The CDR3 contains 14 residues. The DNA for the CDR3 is TGTGCCAGTAGTATAGTTAGAGGACCAGATACGCAGTATTTT. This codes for CASSIVRGPDTQYF.

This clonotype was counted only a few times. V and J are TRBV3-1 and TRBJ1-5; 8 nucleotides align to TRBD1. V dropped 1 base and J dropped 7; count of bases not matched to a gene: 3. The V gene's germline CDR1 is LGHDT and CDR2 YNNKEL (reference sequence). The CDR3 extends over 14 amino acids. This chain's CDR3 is CASSQGQGAQPQHF. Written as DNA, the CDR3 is TGTGCCAGCAGCCAAGGTCAGGGGGCACAGCCCCAGCATTTT. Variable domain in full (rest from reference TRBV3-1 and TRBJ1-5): DTAVSQTPKYLVTQMGNDKSIKCEQNLGHDTMYWYKQDSKKFLKIMFSYNNKELIINETVPNRFSPKSPDKAHLNLHINSLELGDSAVYFCASSQGQGAQPQHFGDGTRLSIL.

CDR3 amino acids: CASSYGPDTNSYEQYF. For the CDR3, the DNA is TGTGCCAGCAGTTACGGTCCGGACACCAACTCCTACGAGCAGTACTTC. The gene calls are TRBV6-6 and TRBJ2-7, with D possibly matching TRBD1 (5 bases). The CDR3 length is 16 residues. V was clipped by 2 bases and J by 0 bases, with 14 bases between them. In germline, CDR1 is MNHNY, CDR2 SVGAGI (reference sequence).

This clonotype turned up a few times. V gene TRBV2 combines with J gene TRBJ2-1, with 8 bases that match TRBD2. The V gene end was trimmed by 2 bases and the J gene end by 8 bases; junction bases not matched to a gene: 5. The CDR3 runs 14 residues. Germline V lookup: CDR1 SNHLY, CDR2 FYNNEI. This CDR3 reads CASSEWSGGDEQFF. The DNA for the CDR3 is TGTGCCAGCAGTGAATGGTCGGGGGGGGATGAGCAGTTCTTC.

This CDR3 is CASKQSVEQFF. The CDR3 DNA follows: TGTGCCAGCAAACAAAGCGTGGAGCAGTTCTTC. This chain connects TRBV27 to TRBJ2-1, with D unresolved. Trimming removed 7 bases at V and 10 bases at J, with 11 bases between. Germline-derived CDR1 and CDR2 are MNHEY and SMNVEV (reference sequence). The CDR3 contains 11 residues.

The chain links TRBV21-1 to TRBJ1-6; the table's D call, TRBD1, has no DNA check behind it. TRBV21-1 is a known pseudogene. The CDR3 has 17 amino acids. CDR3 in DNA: TGTGCCAGCAGCAAAACGGGGGCGACTCCCTATAATTCACCCCTCCACTTT. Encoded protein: CASSKTGATPYNSPLHF.

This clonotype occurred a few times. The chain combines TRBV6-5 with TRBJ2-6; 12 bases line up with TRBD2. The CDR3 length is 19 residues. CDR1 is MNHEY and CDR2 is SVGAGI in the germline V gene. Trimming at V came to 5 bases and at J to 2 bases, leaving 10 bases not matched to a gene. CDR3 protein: CASSIRTSGKIAGANVLTF. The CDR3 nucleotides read TGTGCCAGCAGTATAAGGACTAGCGGGAAAATAGCTGGGGCCAACGTCCTGACTTTC.

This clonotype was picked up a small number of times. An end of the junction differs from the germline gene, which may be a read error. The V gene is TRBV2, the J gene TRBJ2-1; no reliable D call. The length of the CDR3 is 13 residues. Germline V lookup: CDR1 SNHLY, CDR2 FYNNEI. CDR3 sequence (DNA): TGTGCCACCAGTGGATTATCCTACAATGAGCAGTTCTTC. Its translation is CATSGLSYNEQFF.

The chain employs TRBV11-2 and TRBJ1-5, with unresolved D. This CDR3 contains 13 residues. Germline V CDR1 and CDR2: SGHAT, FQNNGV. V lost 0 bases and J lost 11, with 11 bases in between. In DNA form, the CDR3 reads TGTGCCAGCAGCTTAGAGCGTACCGGGGCCCAGCATTTT. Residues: CASSLERTGAQHF.

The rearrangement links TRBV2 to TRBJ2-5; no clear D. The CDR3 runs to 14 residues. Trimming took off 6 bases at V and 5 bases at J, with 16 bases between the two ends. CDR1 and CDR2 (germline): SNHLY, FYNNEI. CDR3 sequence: CASSRPQSFETQYF. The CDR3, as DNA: TGTGCCAGCAGCCGACCCCAGTCGTTCGAGACCCAGTACTTC.

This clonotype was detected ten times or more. The chain's CDR3 is CASSEDSYYEQYF. The CDR3 DNA reads as TGCGCCAGCAGCGAGGACAGTTATTACGAGCAGTACTTC. The genes are TRBV5-1 and TRBJ2-7, with TRBD1 as a possible D gene (6 bases). Germline V gives CDR1 SGHRS, CDR2 YFSETQ. The V end lost 4 bases, the J end lost 4 bases, and 12 bases lay between the germline ends. The CDR3 covers 13 residues.